A selection of T cell receptor beta chains follows, all from one sample in a study of blood T cell repertoires in COVID-19. The assay was immunoSEQ multiplex PCR, and TCRdb's table has in-frame clones only and misses some. Here the sample spans under 100,000 clones, approximately 81% being singletons. Specimen: peripheral blood. These receptors were taken from a man at least 80 years old with active or convalescent COVID-19. The CDR3 runs from the conserved cysteine through the conserved F or W. D genes are given only for firm matches. Size tells how often a clone was seen (once, few, many) or the class of an expanded clone, and some rows leave it out.

d_gene: -
j_gene: TRBJ1-5
v_gene: TRBV4-1
abundance: -
len: 13
CDR3aa: CASSQPGGQPQHF
CDR3nt: TGCGCCAGCAGCCAGCCGGGAGGTCAGCCCCAGCATTTT

d_gene: TRBD2
j_gene: TRBJ2-7
v_gene: TRBV5-1
abundance: -
len: 16
CDR3aa: CASSPMVGRGLVEQYF
CDR3nt: TGCGCCAGCAGCCCCATGGTCGGGCGGGGGTTGGTCGAGCAGTACTTC

d_gene: -
j_gene: TRBJ1-3
v_gene: TRBV9
abundance: -
len: 16
CDR3aa: CASSVEGVFSGNTIYF
CDR3nt: TGTGCCAGCAGCGTAGAAGGGGTCTTCTCTGGAAACACCATATATTTT

d_gene: TRBD2
j_gene: TRBJ2-5
v_gene: TRBV7-2
abundance: -
len: 16
CDR3aa: CASSPTGGGVKETQYF
CDR3nt: TGTGCCAGCAGCCCGACAGGCGGGGGGGTAAAAGAGACCCAGTACTTC

d_gene: -
j_gene: TRBJ2-1
v_gene: TRBV28
abundance: few
len: 18
CDR3aa: CASSPIGGGVGSYNEQFF
CDR3nt: TGTGCCAGCAGTCCCATAGGAGGGGGCGTAGGCTCCTACAATGAGCAGTTCTTC

d_gene: -
j_gene: TRBJ1-2
v_gene: TRBV2
abundance: -
len: 12
CDR3aa: CASSLRGIGYTF
CDR3nt: TGTGCCAGCAGTCTACGGGGTATTGGCTACACCTTC

d_gene: TRBD2
j_gene: TRBJ2-1
v_gene: TRBV11-2
abundance: -
len: 15
CDR3aa: CASSLWAGGDNEQFF
CDR3nt: TGTGCCAGCAGCTTGTGGGCGGGGGGGGACAATGAGCAGTTCTTC

d_gene: -
j_gene: TRBJ2-4
v_gene: TRBV11-1
abundance: -
len: 13
CDR3aa: CASSSFSGNIQYF
CDR3nt: TGTGCCAGCAGCTCGTTTTCGGGAAACATTCAGTACTTC

d_gene: -
j_gene: TRBJ1-1
v_gene: TRBV2
abundance: -
len: 12
CDR3aa: CASSGDNSEAFF
CDR3nt: TGTGCCAGCAGTGGGGACAATTCTGAAGCTTTCTTT

d_gene: TRBD1
j_gene: TRBJ2-2
v_gene: TRBV19
abundance: -
len: 17
CDR3aa: CASSTARTGSSSGELFF
CDR3nt: TGTGCCAGTAGTACCGCCCGGACAGGGTCGTCTTCCGGGGAGCTGTTTTTT

d_gene: -
j_gene: TRBJ1-1
v_gene: TRBV18
abundance: -
len: 15
CDR3aa: CASSPPSQGSTEAFF
CDR3nt: TGTGCCAGCTCACCACCGAGCCAGGGGAGCACTGAAGCTTTCTTT

d_gene: -
j_gene: TRBJ2-2
v_gene: TRBV5-6
abundance: -
len: 14
CDR3aa: CASSLPQRSGELFF
CDR3nt: TGTGCCAGCAGTCTACCCCAACGATCCGGGGAGCTGTTTTTT

d_gene: -
j_gene: TRBJ2-1
v_gene: TRBV7-9
abundance: -
len: 12
CDR3aa: CASSLRISEQFF
CDR3nt: TGTGCCAGCAGCTTACGTATATCTGAGCAGTTCTTC

d_gene: -
j_gene: TRBJ1-1
v_gene: TRBV7-9
abundance: -
len: 14
CDR3aa: CASSPRWGATEAFF
CDR3nt: TGTGCCAGCAGCCCCAGGTGGGGAGCCACTGAAGCTTTCTTT

d_gene: -
j_gene: TRBJ2-7
v_gene: TRBV19
abundance: medium-sized
len: 14
CDR3aa: CASSILRGNYEQYF
CDR3nt: TGTGCCAGTAGTATCTTAAGGGGTAACTACGAGCAGTACTTC

d_gene: -
j_gene: TRBJ1-1
v_gene: TRBV29-1
abundance: -
len: 16
CDR3aa: CSVEDGIGAMNTEAFF
CDR3nt: TGCAGCGTTGAAGATGGTATAGGGGCAATGAACACTGAAGCTTTCTTT

d_gene: TRBD1
j_gene: TRBJ1-5
v_gene: TRBV4-3
abundance: -
len: 15
CDR3aa: CASSQDPRGNQPQHF
CDR3nt: TGCGCCAGCAGCCAAGATCCCAGGGGGAACCAGCCCCAGCATTTT

d_gene: TRBD1
j_gene: TRBJ1-2
v_gene: TRBV5-6
abundance: -
len: 15
CDR3aa: CASSFGTGRNYGYTF
CDR3nt: TGTGCCAGCAGCTTTGGGACAGGAAGAAACTATGGCTACACCTTC

d_gene: TRBD1
j_gene: TRBJ2-7
v_gene: TRBV20-1
abundance: -
len: 15
CDR3aa: CSASDRDRGNYEQYF
CDR3nt: TGCAGTGCTAGTGACCGGGACAGGGGAAACTACGAGCAGTACTTC

d_gene: -
j_gene: TRBJ1-1
v_gene: TRBV19
abundance: once
len: 13
CDR3aa: CASSSQGRTEAFF
CDR3nt: TGTGCCAGTAGTTCACAGGGTCGGACTGAAGCTTTCTTT

d_gene: -
j_gene: TRBJ2-7
v_gene: TRBV7-6
abundance: many
len: 15
CDR3aa: CASSPQGGQHYEQYF
CDR3nt: TGTGCCAGCAGCCCGCAAGGAGGACAGCACTACGAGCAGTACTTC

d_gene: -
j_gene: TRBJ2-7
v_gene: TRBV19
abundance: -
len: 15
CDR3aa: CASSMGLTGSYEQYF
CDR3nt: TGTGCCAGTAGTATGGGGTTGACAGGCTCCTACGAGCAGTACTTC

d_gene: TRBD2
j_gene: TRBJ2-3
v_gene: TRBV7-2
abundance: once
len: 14
CDR3aa: CASSSGLAGVTQYF
CDR3nt: TGTGCCAGCAGCTCCGGACTAGCGGGGGTGACGCAGTATTTT

d_gene: TRBD1
j_gene: TRBJ1-5
v_gene: TRBV6-6
abundance: once
len: 14
CDR3aa: CASSWDRVEQPQHF
CDR3nt: TGTGCCAGCAGCTGGGACAGGGTGGAGCAGCCCCAGCATTTT

d_gene: TRBD2
j_gene: TRBJ2-2
v_gene: TRBV4-2
abundance: -
len: 17
CDR3aa: CASSRTSSGANTGELFF
CDR3nt: TGTGCCAGCAGTCGGACCTCTAGCGGGGCGAACACCGGGGAGCTGTTTTTT

d_gene: -
j_gene: TRBJ2-7
v_gene: TRBV19
abundance: -
len: 15
CDR3aa: CASSMKGTLLYEQYF
CDR3nt: TGTGCCAGTAGTATGAAGGGGACACTACTCTACGAGCAGTACTTC

d_gene: TRBD1
j_gene: TRBJ1-5
v_gene: TRBV5-6
abundance: -
len: 16
CDR3aa: CASSSRRGLHNQPQHF
CDR3nt: TGTGCCAGCAGCTCCCGCAGGGGGCTCCATAATCAGCCCCAGCATTTT

d_gene: -
j_gene: TRBJ1-2
v_gene: TRBV10-3
abundance: -
len: 12
CDR3aa: CAISGGSYGYTF
CDR3nt: TGTGCCATCAGTGGGGGCAGCTATGGCTACACCTTC

d_gene: TRBD2
j_gene: TRBJ2-5
v_gene: TRBV19
abundance: -
len: 15
CDR3aa: CASRLSGTSGETQYF
CDR3nt: TGTGCCAGTAGACTCTCCGGGACTAGCGGAGAGACCCAGTACTTC